This TCR beta chain was retrieved from a study of T cells in Graves' hyperthyroidism and ophthalmopathy. RNA transcripts gave rise to amplified TCR beta CDR3 regions. When the TCR CDR3 underwent first-round RT-PCR, the HTBI primer set was used. TCRdb re-called the multiplex PCR reads through MiXCR, storing one row per CDR3 protein. The data hold about 500,000 distinct CDR3 sequences, with about a sixth observed a single time. In germline, CDR1 is SGHTA, CDR2 FQGNSA. The CDR3 is made up of 13 amino acids. With V trimmed by 6 bases and J by 5 bases, 6 bases remained unmatched. Concerning this clonotype itself: Its specificity is unknown.

Study observations and caveats: Stable hyperthyroidism was separated from ophthalmopathy by a model based on 13 V-J features.

Using 10 ml of fresh peripheral blood, PBMCs were prepared. The material sequenced was blood. This sequence originates from a woman between 18 and 29 years old with Graves' ophthalmopathy. V and J are TRBV7-2 and TRBJ1-1; 7 bases line up with TRBD1. The chain's CDR3 is CASRQDRETEAFF. CDR3 in DNA: TGTGCCAGCAGACAAGACAGGGAGACTGAAGCTTTCTTT. The entire variable domain, with the rest obtained from reference TRBV7-2 and TRBJ1-1, is as follows: GAGVSQSPSNKVTEKGKDVELRCDPISGHTALYWYRQSLGQGLEFLIYFQGNSAPDKSGLPSDRFSAERTGGSVSTLTIQRTQQEDSAVYLCASRQDRETEAFFGQGTRLTVV.